The T cell receptor beta chain described here comes from a study of high-grade serous ovarian cancer treatment subgroups. General study findings and limits: Repertoire similarity ranged about 0.1 to 0.79 between tumors of one patient.

Germline values: CDR1 GTSNPN, CDR2 SVGIG (reference sequence). Between the trimmed V and J ends, which lost 2 bases and 4 bases, there was a span of 14 bases. The CDR3 has 14 residues. The assay was immunoSEQ multiplex PCR, and TCRdb's table has in-frame clones only and misses some. The sample carries around 1,500 clones, 67% recorded once. Tumor samples were taken before definitive surgery or chemotherapy. This clone was counted only a few times. Its specificity is not known. The source is a human donor with high-grade serous ovarian cancer. The chain couples TRBV30 to TRBJ1-2; D may be TRBD1 (6 bases). Sequenced sample: tumor tissue. Here the CDR3 DNA reads TGTGCCTGGAGTTCGCCACAGGGTTCCTATGGCTACACCTTC. It translates to CAWSSPQGSYGYTF.